Sequencing of this T cell receptor beta chain was carried out in a study of T cells in Graves' hyperthyroidism and ophthalmopathy. On the study more broadly: Pretreatment peripheral blood was obtained at initial diagnosis.

Germline V gene data show CDR1 as SQVTM and CDR2 as ANQGSEA. The CDR3 runs 15 residues. The V gene lost 0 bases and the J gene lost 7 bases, with 16 bases spanning the gap. RNA transcripts provided the source from which TCR beta CDR3 regions were amplified. The primer set for the first-round RT-PCR of the TCR CDR3 was HTBI. Via MiXCR, TCRdb re-called the multiplex PCR reads, giving one row per CDR3 protein. The sample lists a few hundred thousand distinct CDR3 sequences, under 15% occurring once. This clonotype has just a few counts. The chain couples TRBV29-1 to TRBJ2-1; D perhaps matches TRBD1 (6 bases). The clonotype comes from a woman aged 25 to 39 with Graves' hyperthyroidism. Sequencing input: blood. CDR3 protein: CSVEDRDKPRNEQFF. The CDR3 DNA follows: TGCAGCGTTGAAGATCGGGACAAGCCTCGAAATGAGCAGTTCTTC.